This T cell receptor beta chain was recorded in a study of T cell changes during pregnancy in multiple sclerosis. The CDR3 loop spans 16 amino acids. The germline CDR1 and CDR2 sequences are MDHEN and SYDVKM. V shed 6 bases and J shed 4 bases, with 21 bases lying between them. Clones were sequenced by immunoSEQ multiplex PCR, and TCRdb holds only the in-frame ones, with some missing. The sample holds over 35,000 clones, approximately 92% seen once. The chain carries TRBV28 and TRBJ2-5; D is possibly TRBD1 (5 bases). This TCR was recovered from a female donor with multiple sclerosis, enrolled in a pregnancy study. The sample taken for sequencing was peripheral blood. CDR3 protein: CASSTRHRNPPETQYF. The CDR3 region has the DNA TGTGCCAGCAGCACCCGACACAGGAATCCCCCAGAGACCCAGTACTTC.